This TCR beta chain was sequenced for a study of T-cell reconstitution after alpha-beta-depleted transplantation in children. Germline V CDR1 and CDR2: SNHLY, FYNNEI. The CDR3 runs to 13 residues. The V end lost 7 bases, the J end lost 12 bases, and 19 bases lay between the germline ends. The TCRbeta library was prepared with unique molecular identifiers. Using its own MiXCR run on the PCR reads, TCRdb lists one record per CDR3 protein. The repertoire holds approximately 490,000 distinct CDR3 sequences, with around 13% as singletons. The gene calls are TRBV2 and TRBJ2-1; the D call may be TRBD1 or TRBD2 (5 bases each). The sequencing here drew on PBMCs from the stem cell graft donor, taken from the stem cell graft. The sequence derives from a human donor who donated a stem cell graft to a child with combined immunodeficiency. The CDR3 protein is CASIVRGQVGQFF. The CDR3 nucleotides read TGTGCCAGCATTGTCCGGGGCCAGGTTGGGCAGTTCTTC.